This T cell receptor (beta chain) is from a study of blood T cells in healthy people across ages. In the study overall: In model experiments, template switching was able to capture about one barcoded beta molecule for every two T cells that were present. Broader study findings: Researchers judged that diversity estimates from one million T cells fell short of true values.

Primed by a sample-barcoded 5' primer and a J-beta primer mix, a second PCR proceeded for about 6 to 12 cycles. The template-switch adaptor, which had 12 random nucleotides, put a tag on each cDNA molecule. TCRdb re-analysed the 5' RACE reads in MiXCR, keeping a single row per CDR3 protein. Here the sample spans roughly 1.5 million distinct CDR3 sequences, roughly 43% being singletons. The CDR3 has 15 amino acids. Trimming removed 6 bases from V and 1 base from J, with 15 bases in between. With respect to this clonotype: Its specificity is unknown.

Per individual sample, total RNA of at least 5 micrograms was extracted. The sequence was obtained from a woman aged 18 to 35 in good health. Sample: blood. This rearrangement joins TRBV12-3 or TRBV12-4 to TRBJ1-2, with unresolved D. CDR3 region: CASSSGPELNYGYTF. The CDR3 nucleotides are TGTGCCAGCAGCTCCGGGCCCGAGCTTAACTATGGCTACACCTTC.